This T cell receptor (beta chain) was found in a study of blood T cell repertoires in COVID-19. Study background: The cDNA or gDNA used as material had been derived from T cells, B-cell-depleted T cells, or PBMCs.

Two negative PCRs, clearance, or symptom resolution characterized the recovered Cohort 3 donors. The authors' processing: Amplification with reference gene primers provided the estimates of nucleated cell counts. Only in-frame clones appear in the TCRdb table, and some are missing; sequencing was by immunoSEQ multiplex PCR. Clone size and V and J calls were adopted from that table, with D and trimming inferred from the DNA. The sample holds over 110,000 clones, approximately 87% seen once. The germline V gene has CDR1 SGHVS and CDR2 FNYEAQ. The V end lost 6 bases, the J end lost 3 bases, and 14 bases lay between the germline ends. The CDR3 runs to 14 residues.

The chain has TRBV7-6 and TRBJ2-5; tentative D call: TRBD1 (6 bases). The sample consisted of PBMCs or T cells enriched from blood (not recorded which). The sequence came from a man aged 60 to 75 who had recovered from COVID-19. Here the CDR3 DNA reads TGTGCCAGCAGAAGTCTAACAGGGAAAGAGACCCAGTACTTC. This gives the protein CASRSLTGKETQYF.